One and the same sample provided the 2 T cell receptor beta chains below, sequenced in a study of blood T cell repertoires in COVID-19. This table comes from immunoSEQ multiplex PCR, and its TCRdb copy is limited to in-frame clones, with some not included. The data contain 250,000 to 350,000 clones, 80% to 90% of them singletons. Sequencing was performed on PBMCs or T cells enriched from blood (not recorded which). These receptors were collected from a young woman who had recovered from COVID-19.

The CDR3 protein is CASTVGGVGTDTQYF. The CDR3, as DNA: TGTGCCAGCACCGTGGGCGGGGTGGGCACAGATACGCAGTATTTT. The genes are TRBV9 and TRBJ2-3, with TRBD2 as a possible D gene (6 bases). CDR3 length: 15 amino acids. Germline values: CDR1 SGDLS, CDR2 YYNGEE. V lost 6 bases to trimming and J lost 1 base, with 15 bases between them. Complete variable domain (other parts from reference TRBV9 and TRBJ2-3): DSGVTQTPKHLITATGQRVTLRCSPRSGDLSVYWYQQSLDQGLQFLIQYYNGEERAKGNILERFSAQQFPDLHSELNLSSLELGDSALYFCASTVGGVGTDTQYFGPGTRLTVL.

This clone was seen a few times. The gene calls are TRBV18 and TRBJ1-1; D is unclear. Looked up from germline, CDR1 is KGHSH and CDR2 is LQKENI. The CDR3 extends over 14 amino acids. Between the trimmed V and J ends, which lost 4 bases and 2 bases, there was a span of 11 bases. As DNA, the CDR3 is TGTGCCAGCTCACTCAAAGCCCTTAACACTGAAGCTTTCTTT. Residues: CASSLKALNTEAFF. The entire variable domain, with the rest obtained from reference TRBV18 and TRBJ1-1, is as follows: NAGVMQNPRHLVRRRGQEARLRCSPMKGHSHVYWYRQLPEEGLKFMVYLQKENIIDESGMPKERFSAEFPKEGPSILRIQQVVRGDSAAYFCASSLKALNTEAFFGQGTRLTVV.